The 20 T cell receptor beta chains in this list originate from one sample, sequenced in a study of T cell responses to AZD1222 COVID-19 vaccine. Sequencing used immunoSEQ multiplex PCR; TCRdb keeps in-frame clones, though not all of them. The sample has around 95,000 clones; 70% to 90% are singletons. This specimen consisted of peripheral blood, obtained on day 0 of MenACWY control vaccination. The receptors originated from an adult in good health.

CDR3 protein: CASRLSLNNEQFF. CDR3 DNA sequence: TGTGCCAGCAGGCTTTCACTCAACAATGAGCAGTTCTTC. The V gene is TRBV2, the J gene TRBJ2-1; no clear D. The CDR3 runs 13 residues. CDR1 and CDR2 from the germline V gene are SNHLY and FYNNEI. Trimming removed 6 bases from V and 5 bases from J, with 11 bases in between.

The V call is TRBV14, the J call TRBJ2-5, with 8 bases aligning to TRBD1. CDR1 is SGHDN and CDR2 is FVKESK in the germline V gene. The CDR3 covers 16 residues. The junction had 12 bases not matched to a gene; V was cut back by 4 bases and J by 5 bases. The CDR3 spells CASSPRRDRWGETQYF. The CDR3, as DNA: TGTGCCAGCAGCCCCCGCCGGGACAGGTGGGGGGAGACCCAGTACTTC. Supplemented by reference TRBV14 and TRBJ2-5, the full variable domain reads EAGVTQFPSHSVIEKGQTVTLRCDPISGHDNLYWYRRVMGKEIKFLLHFVKESKQDESGMPNNRFLAERTGGTYSTLKVQPAELEDSGVYFCASSPRRDRWGETQYFGPGTRLLVL.

This rearrangement joins TRBV4-1 to TRBJ1-5; D gene unclear. The CDR3 has 17 residues. Trimming removed 0 bases at V and 0 bases at J, with 12 bases between. Germline assignment: CDR1 MGHRA and CDR2 YSYEKL. The CDR3, as DNA: TGCGCCAGCAGCCAAGAAGGAGCCTTCTATAGCAATCAGCCCCAGCATTTT. Translated: CASSQEGAFYSNQPQHF.

This clone was seen only a few times. The chain couples TRBV13 to TRBJ1-4; D remains unclear. The CDR3 contains 14 residues. V was trimmed by 0 bases and J by 0 bases, leaving 2 bases between them. In germline, CDR1 is PRHDT, CDR2 FYEKMQ (reference sequence). The CDR3 nucleotides are TGTGCCAGCAGCTTAGGCGCAACTAATGAAAAACTGTTTTTT. Protein: CASSLGATNEKLFF.

The chain employs TRBV7-2 and TRBJ2-1; 8 bases are shared with TRBD1. The length of the CDR3 is 15 residues. CDR1 SGHTA and CDR2 FQGNSA come from the germline V gene. The V gene end was trimmed by 5 bases and the J gene end by 0 bases; junction bases not matched to a gene: 3. Here the CDR3 reads CASSLGQDSYNEQFF. CDR3 sequence (DNA): TGTGCCAGCAGCCTGGGACAGGACTCCTACAATGAGCAGTTCTTC.

This clone was found a few times. The chain employs TRBV3-1 (or the pseudogene TRBV3-2) and TRBJ2-7; D is uncertain. Trimming removed 3 bases at V and 3 bases at J, with 18 bases between. Germline V gives CDR1 LGHDT, CDR2 YNNKEL (reference sequence). CDR3 length: 16 residues. CDR3 DNA sequence: TGTGCCAGCAGCCAGGTCCCGGGCCGGTGGCACTACGAGCAGTACTTC. It encodes CASSQVPGRWHYEQYF.

This clone was seen a handful of times. The chain carries TRBV14 and TRBJ1-3; TRBD1 might be the D (5 bases). Germline V lookup: CDR1 SGHDN, CDR2 FVKESK. V gave up 2 bases and J gave up 0 bases, with 5 bases separating them. The CDR3 is 14 amino acids. CDR3 residues: CASSQRGSGNTIYF. DNA of the CDR3: TGTGCCAGCAGCCAAAGGGGCTCTGGAAACACCATATATTTT.

The chain links TRBV7-7 to TRBJ2-5, with D perhaps TRBD2 (5 bases). The CDR3 is 14 residues long. The germline CDR1 and CDR2 sequences are SSHAT and FNYEAQ (reference sequence). CDR3 region: CASAKASPQETQYF. CDR3 DNA sequence: TGTGCTAGCGCAAAAGCGAGCCCCCAAGAGACCCAGTACTTC. The full variable domain, completed using reference TRBV7-7 and TRBJ2-5, is GAGVSQSPRYKVTKRGQDVTLRCDPISSHATLYWYQQALGQGPEFLTYFNYEAQPDKSGLPSDRFSAERPEGSISTLTIQRTEQRDSAMYRCASAKASPQETQYFGPGTRLLVL.

This clone was seen only once. The J gene is TRBJ1-6, the V gene TRBV15; 8 nucleotides match TRBD1. This CDR3 is built from 17 residues. V lost 0 bases to trimming and J lost 8 bases; unmatched junction nucleotides: 9. CDR1 is LNHNV, CDR2 YYDKDF, per germline (reference sequence). The CDR3 nucleotides are TGTGCCACCAGCAGAGACTTAGCAGGGGGCCGGGATTCACCCCTCCACTTT. Protein: CATSRDLAGGRDSPLHF.

CDR3 amino acids: CASSKGRDRGSYEQYF. DNA for the CDR3: TGTGCCAGCAGCAAAGGTCGGGACAGGGGCTCCTACGAGCAGTACTTC. This chain uses TRBV21-1 with TRBJ2-7; TRBD1, the table's D call, was not compared with the DNA. TRBV21-1 has pseudogene status. CDR3 length: 16 amino acids.

CDR3 in amino acids: CASSFLLGQGSEKLFF. The CDR3 DNA reads TGTGCCAGCAGCTTCCTCCTGGGACAGGGGTCCGAAAAACTGTTTTTT. The rearrangement uses TRBV11-2 and TRBJ1-4; TRBD1 matches at 10 bases. Trimming at V came to 3 bases and at J to 8 bases, leaving 9 bases not matched to a gene. The CDR3 has 16 residues. The germline V gene has CDR1 SGHAT and CDR2 FQNNGV.

The V call is TRBV28, the J call TRBJ1-6; D is ambiguous. This CDR3 is 13 amino acids long. Germline CDR1 reads MDHEN; CDR2 reads SYDVKM. V gave up 3 bases and J gave up 10 bases, with 10 bases separating them. As DNA, the CDR3 is TGTGCCAGCAGTTTTAGGCCCCGCTCACCCCTCCACTTT. Translation: CASSFRPRSPLHF.

V gene TRBV5-5 combines with J gene TRBJ1-1, with D perhaps TRBD1 (6 bases). The germline V gene encodes CDR1 SGHKS and CDR2 YYEKEE (reference sequence). The CDR3 runs 14 residues. The germline V and J ends were trimmed by 4 bases and 2 bases, with 12 bases remaining between them. CDR3 in DNA: TGTGCCAGCAGCCGATTACAGGGAAACACTGAAGCTTTCTTT. Translation: CASSRLQGNTEAFF.

The rearrangement links TRBV5-1 to TRBJ1-4; D gene uncertain. This CDR3 region has 15 residues. V dropped 0 bases and J dropped 4 bases, with 10 bases sitting between them. The germline V gene encodes CDR1 SGHRS and CDR2 YFSETQ. CDR3 protein: CASSLDGQLNEKLFF. The CDR3 bases are TGCGCCAGCAGCTTGGATGGGCAGCTTAATGAAAAACTGTTTTTT.

V and J are TRBV19 and TRBJ1-1; no firm D call. Trimming took 0 bases from V and 4 from J, leaving 9 bases between them. There are 14 residues in the CDR3. In germline, CDR1 is LNHDA, CDR2 SQIVND (reference sequence). The CDR3 sequence is CASSIDREGTEAFF. CDR3 DNA: TGTGCCAGTAGTATAGATCGTGAGGGCACTGAAGCTTTCTTT.

A word on this clone: The same CDR3 arises from other DNA sequences in this sample as well. This chain links TRBV7-2 with TRBJ1-1; TRBD1 matches at 7 bases. V shed 5 bases and J 8 bases; nucleotides not matched to a gene: 5. Germline loops: CDR1 SGHTA, CDR2 FQGNSA. The CDR3 spans 12 residues. The CDR3 region has the DNA TGTGCCAGCAGCCCGTGGACAGGAGAAGCTTTCTTT. It translates to CASSPWTGEAFF.

The genes are TRBV7-9 and TRBJ2-5; TRBD2 agrees at 10 bases. CDR3 size: 16 residues. Germline V gene lookup returns CDR1 SEHNR and CDR2 FQNEAQ (reference sequence). Trimming cost V 5 bases and J 1 base; bases outside gene matches: 7. CDR3 in DNA: TGTGCCAGCAGCAGTGGGGTAGCGGGGGGCCAAGAGACCCAGTACTTC. The encoded protein is CASSSGVAGGQETQYF.

This chain connects TRBV29-1 to TRBJ1-2; no reliable D call. Germline values: CDR1 SQVTM, CDR2 ANQGSEA. This CDR3 is 14 amino acids long. V shed 1 base and J shed 7 bases, with 16 bases lying between them. In nucleotides, the CDR3 is TGCAGCGTTGAAGGCACCATTCGGGTCGCTGGCTACACCTTC. Translating gives CSVEGTIRVAGYTF.

This clone appeared a single time. The V gene is TRBV7-9, the J gene TRBJ1-5; TRBD1 agrees at 9 bases. Germline V gives CDR1 SEHNR, CDR2 FQNEAQ (reference sequence). The V and J ends lost 5 bases and 2 bases, in that order; junction bases with no gene match: 13. This CDR3 spans 18 amino acids. The CDR3, as DNA: TGTGCCAGCAGCCCGACAGGGGGTGACTTATGGCGCAATCAGCCCCAGCATTTT. The encoded protein is CASSPTGGDLWRNQPQHF. The full variable domain, its missing parts supplied by reference TRBV7-9 and TRBJ1-5, is DTGVSQNPRHKITKRGQNVTFRCDPISEHNRLYWYRQTLGQGPEFLTYFQNEAQLEKSRLLSDRFSAERPKGSFSTLEIQRTEQGDSAMYLCASSPTGGDLWRNQPQHFGDGTRLSIL.

This clone was observed a single time. CDR3 nucleotide sequence: TGCGCCAGCACCCCCAGCATTAGTCCCTCGGGATCACCCCTCCACTTT. Its translation is CASTPSISPSGSPLHF. The chain has TRBV5-1 and TRBJ1-6, with unresolved D. From germline, CDR1 is SGHRS and CDR2 YFSETQ. The length of the CDR3 is 16 residues. The V gene lost 6 bases and the J gene lost 10 bases, with 23 bases spanning the gap.